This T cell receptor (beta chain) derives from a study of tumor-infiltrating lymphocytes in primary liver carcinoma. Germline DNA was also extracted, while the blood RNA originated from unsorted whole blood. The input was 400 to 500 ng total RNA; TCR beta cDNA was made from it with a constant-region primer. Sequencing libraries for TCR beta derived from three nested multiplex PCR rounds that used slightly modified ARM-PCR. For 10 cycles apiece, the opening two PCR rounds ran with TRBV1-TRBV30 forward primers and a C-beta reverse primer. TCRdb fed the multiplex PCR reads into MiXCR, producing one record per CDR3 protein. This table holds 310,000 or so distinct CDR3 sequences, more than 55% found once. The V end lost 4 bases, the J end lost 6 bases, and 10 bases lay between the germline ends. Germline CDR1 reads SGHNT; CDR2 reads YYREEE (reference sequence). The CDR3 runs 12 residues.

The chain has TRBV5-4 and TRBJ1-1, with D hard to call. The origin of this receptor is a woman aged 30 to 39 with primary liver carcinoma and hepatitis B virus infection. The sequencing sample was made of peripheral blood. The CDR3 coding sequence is TGTGCCAGCAGCCTAGTAGCGTCTGAAGCTTTCTTT. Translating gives CASSLVASEAFF.